The 10 T cell receptor beta chains given below trace back to one sample, sequenced in a study of cytomegalovirus exposure and HLA in healthy donors. Only in-frame clones appear in the TCRdb table, and some are missing; sequencing was by immunoSEQ multiplex PCR. The table has 100,000 to 130,000 clones, about 85% seen once. The sample taken for sequencing was PBMCs. Source of these receptors: a woman aged 18-29 years in good health and CMV-seronegative.

The J gene is TRBJ2-3, the V gene TRBV5-6; 14 bases fit TRBD2. Germline V gene data show CDR1 as SGHDT and CDR2 as YYEEEE. The CDR3 is 18 amino acids. The ends lost 4 bases at V and 1 base at J; junction bases unmatched: 8. The CDR3 coding sequence is TGTGCCAGCAGCCGGACTAGCGGGGGGCCGTGGGGCACAGATACGCAGTATTTT. Translating gives CASSRTSGGPWGTDTQYF.

J is TRBJ1-2 and V is TRBV19, with a weak D call TRBD1 (6 bases). The germline V and J ends were trimmed by 10 bases and 7 bases, with 16 bases remaining between them. The CDR3 is made up of 12 amino acids. Germline V gene data show CDR1 as LNHDA and CDR2 as SQIVND (reference sequence). The CDR3 loop is CATYAGAGGYTF. The CDR3 nucleotides are TGTGCCACCTACGCAGGGGCGGGTGGCTACACCTTC. Full variable domain (rest looked up from reference TRBV19 and TRBJ1-2): DGGITQSPKYLFRKEGQNVTLSCEQNLNHDAMYWYRQDPGQGLRLIYYSQIVNDFQKGDIAEGYSVSREKKESFPLTVTSAQKNPTAFYLCATYAGAGGYTFGSGTRLTVV.

Here the CDR3 reads CASSESGTGLMYEQYF. Written as DNA, the CDR3 is TGTGCCAGCAGTGAATCCGGGACAGGGCTTATGTACGAGCAGTACTTC. The chain carries TRBV25-1 and TRBJ2-7; 9 bases match TRBD1. The J segment lost 4 bases and the V segment lost 1 base, leaving 8 bases of the junction unmatched. The CDR3 sequence is 16 residues long. The germline V gene encodes CDR1 MGHDK and CDR2 SYGVNS.

The chain joins TRBV6-6 to TRBJ2-5, with D maybe TRBD2 (6 bases). Per germline, CDR1 MNHNY and CDR2 SVGAGI (reference sequence). Trimming left V 0 bases short and J 2 bases short, with 13 bases between. This CDR3 comprises 16 residues. The CDR3 is CASSYSSGRRQETQYF. CDR3 nucleotides: TGTGCCAGCAGTTACTCTTCCGGGAGAAGACAAGAGACCCAGTACTTC.

The chain has TRBV4-1 and TRBJ1-1, with D unclear. Trimming shortened V by 1 base and J by 0 bases, and 9 bases separated the two germline ends. The germline V gene encodes CDR1 MGHRA and CDR2 YSYEKL. CDR3 size: 15 residues. Written as DNA, the CDR3 is TGCGCCAGCAGCCAAGCGGCGGTCATGAACACTGAAGCTTTCTTT. This encodes CASSQAAVMNTEAFF.

This clone was counted between two and nine times. The chain uses TRBV27 and TRBJ1-6; 8 positions agree with TRBD1. The V gene's germline CDR1 is MNHEY and CDR2 SMNVEV (reference sequence). The V and J ends lost 8 bases and 7 bases, in that order; junction bases with no gene match: 1. The CDR3 has 12 amino acids. The CDR3 nucleotides are TGTGCCAGCCGGACAGGGAATTCACCCCTCCACTTT. Translation gives CASRTGNSPLHF.

V and J are TRBV27 and TRBJ2-7, with 7 bases that match TRBD1. The germline V gene has CDR1 MNHEY and CDR2 SMNVEV (reference sequence). The CDR3 consists of 13 residues. V shed 6 bases and J 0 bases; nucleotides not matched to a gene: 2. As DNA, the CDR3 is TGTGCCAGCAGCTCAGGGGGCTCCTACGAGCAGTACTTC. Protein: CASSSGGSYEQYF.

The chain carries TRBV5-8 and TRBJ1-2; D gene uncertain. CDR1 is SGHTS, CDR2 YDEGEE, per germline. The CDR3 consists of 14 residues. Trimming took off 1 base at V and 4 bases at J, with 11 bases between the two ends. The CDR3 here is CASSLSNSFYGYTF. CDR3 in DNA: TGTGCCAGCAGCTTGAGTAACTCCTTCTATGGCTACACCTTC.

The rearrangement joins TRBV5-1 to TRBJ1-4, with 10 positions matching TRBD1. This CDR3 comprises 16 residues. Looked up from germline, CDR1 is SGHRS and CDR2 is YFSETQ. V lost 0 bases to trimming and J lost 8 bases; unmatched junction nucleotides: 7. CDR3 sequence reads: CASSLGPGTGEEKLFF. The CDR3 nucleotides read TGCGCCAGCAGCTTGGGCCCTGGGACAGGGGAAGAAAAACTGTTTTTT.

This chain uses TRBV13 with TRBJ2-3, with D possibly matching TRBD1 (6 bases). Trimming took 2 bases from V and 1 from J, leaving 10 bases between them. The germline gives CDR1 PRHDT, CDR2 FYEKMQ (reference sequence). This CDR3 comprises 15 residues. CDR3 residues: CASSLNRARTDTQYF. The CDR3 nucleotides are TGTGCCAGCAGCTTAAACAGGGCTCGCACAGATACGCAGTATTTT.